A selection of T cell receptor beta chains follows, all from one sample in a study of T cell responses to AZD1222 COVID-19 vaccine. Generated by immunoSEQ multiplex PCR, the TCRdb table keeps only in-frame clones and is missing some. The data hold under 130,000 clones, with roughly 87% observed a single time. The source was peripheral blood, collected on day 0 of AZD1222 vaccination. All receptors derive from an adult in good health. The CDR3 runs from the conserved cysteine through the conserved F or W. D genes are given only for firm matches.

>TRBV6-5|TRBJ1-4|TRBD1
TGTGCCAGCAGTTCCGGGACAGAGGGTAGAAAACTGTTTTTT
CASSSGTEGRKLFF
>TRBV29-1|TRBJ2-1|TRBD1
TGCAGCGTTGAACGTGGGACAGGGGGACTCAATGAGCAGTTCTTC
CSVERGTGGLNEQFF
>TRBV5-1|TRBJ2-2|TRBD2
TGCGCCAGCAGCTTCGGAAGCGGGGGCGACACCGGGGAGCTGTTTTTT
CASSFGSGGDTGELFF
>TRBV7-8|TRBJ1-3|.
TGTGCCAGCAGCCCCAAGACGGGAGGAAACACCATATATTTT
CASSPKTGGNTIYF
>TRBV18|TRBJ1-6|.
TGTGCCAGCTCACCCCAAGATGAGCACTATAATTCACCCCTCCACTTT
CASSPQDEHYNSPLHF
>TRBV6-5|TRBJ2-7|TRBD2
TGTGCCAGCGGACTAGTCTACGAGCAGTACTTC
CASGLVYEQYF
>TRBV5-4|TRBJ1-5|.
TGTGCCAGCAGCTTTTCGGGGCCCTTGAAAAATCAGCCCCAGCATTTT
CASSFSGPLKNQPQHF
>TRBV7-2|TRBJ1-1|.
TGTGCCAGCAGCTTAGTGGGGTGGGACACTGAAGCTTTCTTT
CASSLVGWDTEAFF
>TRBV6-1|TRBJ1-6|TRBD1
TGTGCCAGCAGTGAAACCCCCGTACAGGGGTATTTGAGTAATTCACCCCTCCACTTT
CASSETPVQGYLSNSPLHF
>TRBV2|TRBJ1-2|.
TGTGCCAGCAGTGAACCACAGGGTATTTGGTATGGCTACACCTTC
CASSEPQGIWYGYTF
>TRBV9|TRBJ2-2|TRBD2
TGTGCCAGCGGTTCTAGCGGGGGGGCCTGGACCGGGGAGCTGTTTTTT
CASGSSGGAWTGELFF
>TRBV23-1|TRBJ2-7|TRBD2
TGCGCCAGCAGTCAACCTGGACTAGCGGGGGGAAGCTCCTACGAGCAGTACTTC
CASSQPGLAGGSSYEQYF
>TRBV5-1|TRBJ2-5|TRBD2
TGCGCCAGCAGAACCACCCCGGGACTAACCTTCCAAGAGACCCAGTACTTC
CASRTTPGLTFQETQYF
>TRBV29-1|TRBJ2-3|.
TGCAGCGTTGACACAGATACGCAGTATTTT
CSVDTDTQYF
>TRBV6-2/TRBV6-3|TRBJ1-1|TRBD1
TGTGCCAGCAGTTACTTCATTACCAGGGGGCGGAACACTGAAGCTTTCTTT
CASSYFITRGRNTEAFF
>TRBV27|TRBJ1-6|.
TGTGCCAGCAGTGGGGGGGGGTTGATCTATAATTCACCCCTCCACTTT
CASSGGGLIYNSPLHF
>TRBV18|TRBJ1-4|.
TGTGCCAGCTCACTTTCCAATGATTCGGGGGAAAAACTGTTTTTT
CASSLSNDSGEKLFF
>TRBV18|TRBJ2-1|TRBD2
TGTGCCAGCTCAACCGGGGGGGCCTTAGGCAATGAGCAGTTCTTC
CASSTGGALGNEQFF
>TRBV4-3|TRBJ1-6|.
TGCGCCAGCAGCCAAGATGGGCAGACTTATAATTCACCCCTCCACTTT
CASSQDGQTYNSPLHF
>TRBV30|TRBJ2-5|.
TGTGCCTGGAGTGGGGGGGAGACCCAGTACTTC
CAWSGGETQYF
>TRBV6-5|TRBJ2-2|TRBD1
TGTGCCAGCAGTCCCCTGACAGGGGACACCGGGGAGCTGTTTTTT
CASSPLTGDTGELFF